Listed here are 17 T cell receptor beta chains from one sample, sequenced in a study of T-cell reconstitution after alpha-beta-depleted transplantation in children. Unique molecular identifiers were used to barcode this TCRbeta library. One entry per CDR3 protein, called by TCRdb with MiXCR from the PCR reads. The repertoire has 200,000 to 250,000 distinct CDR3 sequences, roughly a tenth of them found once; the top ten carry about 6.2%. Sequencing used PBMCs from the stem cell graft donor, obtained from the stem cell graft. The receptors derive from a human donor who donated a stem cell graft to a child with acute lymphoblastic leukemia.

The sample holds a few counts of this clonotype. This rearrangement joins TRBV4-1 to TRBJ2-5; 7 nucleotides line up with TRBD2. The germline CDR1 and CDR2 sequences are MGHRA and YSYEKL. CDR3 length: 19 amino acids. With V trimmed by 0 bases and J by 2 bases, 15 bases remained unmatched. In nucleotides, the CDR3 is TGCGCCAGCAGCCAAGATCTTCATATGCCGGGACTAAAACAAGAGACCCAGTACTTC. It yields the protein CASSQDLHMPGLKQETQYF.

Only a few counts were recorded for this clonotype. V and J are TRBV6-5 and TRBJ1-5, with D perhaps matching TRBD1 (5 bases). Trimming left V 4 bases short and J 2 bases short, with 12 bases between. Germline CDR1 reads MNHEY; CDR2 reads SVGAGI. This CDR3 has 15 amino acids. CDR3: CASSSGGTGNQPQHF. CDR3 DNA sequence: TGTGCCAGCAGTTCGGGAGGGACGGGCAATCAGCCCCAGCATTTT.

The table lists this clonotype with many counts. This CDR3 reads CASISPGLAGELFF. The DNA of the CDR3 is TGTGCCAGCATCTCGCCAGGACTTGCCGGGGAGCTGTTTTTT. This chain joins TRBV12-3 or TRBV12-4 and TRBJ2-2; TRBD2 is a possible D gene (5 bases). Trimming took off 7 bases at V and 6 bases at J, with 15 bases between the two ends. The CDR3 spans 14 residues.

CDR3 in amino acids: CSARGFLAGVSDTQYF. CDR3 nucleotide sequence: TGCAGTGCTAGAGGATTTCTAGCGGGGGTTTCAGATACGCAGTATTTT. This chain joins TRBV20-1 and TRBJ2-3; 10 bases align to TRBD2. The ends lost 1 base at V and 4 bases at J; junction bases unmatched: 8. The CDR3 totals 16 residues. Germline lookup yields CDR1 DFQATT and CDR2 SNEGSKA (reference sequence).

This clonotype was detected ten times or more. The chain carries TRBV12-3 or TRBV12-4 and TRBJ1-3, with 8 bases identical to TRBD1. The CDR3 runs to 15 residues. The ends lost 7 bases at V and 0 bases at J; junction bases unmatched: 5. The CDR3 reads CASKGTGGSGNTIYF. DNA of the CDR3: TGTGCCAGCAAAGGAACAGGGGGCTCTGGAAACACCATATATTTT.

This clonotype was found a few times. The rearrangement links TRBV7-8 to TRBJ1-1; tentative D call: TRBD1 (6 bases). Germline CDR1 SGHVS, CDR2 FQNEAQ. This CDR3 has 15 amino acids. Deletions cut 8 bases from V and 0 bases from J, with 16 bases between. CDR3 region: CASGTTGAMNTEAFF. CDR3 nucleotide sequence: TGTGCCAGCGGGACAACTGGAGCCATGAACACTGAAGCTTTCTTT. The variable domain in full, with the rest retrieved from reference TRBV7-8 and TRBJ1-1, is GAGVSQSPRYKVAKRGQDVALRCDPISGHVSLFWYQQALGQGPEFLTYFQNEAQLDKSGLPSDRFFAERPEGSVSTLKIQRTQQEDSAVYLCASGTTGAMNTEAFFGQGTRLTVV.

This chain connects TRBV7-6 to TRBJ1-4; 7 bases are shared with TRBD1. This CDR3 has 16 residues. Germline-derived CDR1 and CDR2 are SGHVS and FNYEAQ. Trimming removed 1 base from V and 5 bases from J; junction bases left unmatched: 7. The CDR3 spells CASSLVQTGNNEKLFF. As DNA, the CDR3 is TGTGCCAGCAGCTTAGTCCAGACAGGGAACAATGAAAAACTGTTTTTT.

This clonotype was found many times. The chain uses TRBV7-9 and TRBJ2-5; D is perhaps TRBD2 (6 bases). The CDR3 contains 14 residues. The germline V and J ends were trimmed by 6 bases and 2 bases, with 13 bases remaining between them. Germline V gene lookup returns CDR1 SEHNR and CDR2 FQNEAQ (reference sequence). In DNA form, the CDR3 reads TGTGCCAGCAGTCTACTCGGACTACAAGAGACCCAGTACTTC. Protein sequence: CASSLLGLQETQYF. The full variable domain, its missing parts supplied by reference TRBV7-9 and TRBJ2-5, is DTGVSQNPRHKITKRGQNVTFRCDPISEHNRLYWYRQTLGQGPEFLTYFQNEAQLEKSRLLSDRFSAERPKGSFSTLEIQRTEQGDSAMYLCASSLLGLQETQYFGPGTRLLVL.

This clonotype turned up a few times. V usage is TRBV10-3 and J usage is TRBJ2-1; 9 bases match TRBD2. The J segment lost 10 bases and the V segment lost 11 bases, leaving 15 bases of the junction unmatched. The germline CDR1 and CDR2 sequences are ENHRY and SYGVKD. The CDR3 covers 14 residues. As DNA, the CDR3 is TGTGCCGCTCGTAGCGGGGGCTCCGGTGGGGAGCAGTTCTTC. Protein sequence: CAARSGGSGGEQFF.

This clonotype was counted a few times. The chain links TRBV13 to TRBJ1-3; D uncertain. Germline V CDR1 and CDR2: PRHDT, FYEKMQ (reference sequence). The ends were cut back, 8 bases at V and 2 bases at J, with 19 bases in the middle. This CDR3 contains 16 residues. CDR3 amino acids: CASLTREFATGNTIYF. DNA for the CDR3: TGTGCCAGCCTCACCCGGGAATTTGCGACTGGAAACACCATATATTTT.

This clonotype has ten or more counts. This sequence joins TRBV27 and TRBJ2-2, with D possibly matching TRBD1 (6 bases). Deletions cut 5 bases from V and 3 bases from J, with 28 bases between. The germline gives CDR1 MNHEY, CDR2 SMNVEV (reference sequence). The CDR3 contains 20 residues. CDR3 bases: TGTGCCAGCAGTCGACTGTTGGGGGCCCTAGGGGATTGGGACACCGGGGAGCTGTTTTTT. This translates into CASSRLLGALGDWDTGELFF.

This clonotype was observed a few times. The gene calls are TRBV30 and TRBJ1-1; D not certain. CDR1 and CDR2 (germline): GTSNPN, SVGIG (reference sequence). V was pared by 7 bases and J by 1 base, with 13 bases between. This CDR3 contains 13 residues. CDR3 amino acids: CAYLNPGNTEAFF. Written as DNA, the CDR3 is TGTGCCTACTTAAATCCAGGGAACACTGAAGCTTTCTTT.

In its sample, this clonotype was seen many times. V and J are TRBV29-1 and TRBJ2-7, with D perhaps given as TRBD1 or TRBD2 (5 bases each). Germline-derived CDR1 and CDR2 are SQVTM and ANQGSEA. V shed 0 bases and J shed 2 bases, with 17 bases lying between them. This CDR3 has 16 residues. The CDR3 DNA is TGCAGCGTTGAAGACGCAGGGACGAAAGGTACCTACGAGCAGTACTTC. Translation gives CSVEDAGTKGTYEQYF.

This clonotype was observed a few times. V gene TRBV24-1 combines with J gene TRBJ2-5, with TRBD1 identical over 7 bases. The V gene end was trimmed by 7 bases and the J gene end by 4 bases; junction bases not matched to a gene: 8. The germline CDR1 and CDR2 sequences are KGHDR and SFDVKD. CDR3 length equals 14 residues. CDR3: CATSDRDLGETQYF. In DNA form, the CDR3 reads TGTGCCACCAGCGACAGGGATTTGGGAGAGACCCAGTACTTC.

This clonotype was detected a few times. The chain couples TRBV11-2 to TRBJ2-4; TRBD1 matches at 8 bases. The CDR3 has 13 residues. Germline values: CDR1 SGHAT, CDR2 FQNNGV. V dropped 4 bases and J dropped 15; count of bases not matched to a gene: 11. CDR3 loop: CASSSDRGIVGYF. The CDR3 nucleotides read TGTGCCAGCAGCTCCGACAGGGGTATCGTTGGGTACTTC. The full variable domain, in which reference TRBV11-2 and TRBJ2-4 provide the parts outside the CDR3, is EAGVAQSPRYKIIEKRQSVAFWCNPISGHATLYWYQQILGQGPKLLIQFQNNGVVDDSQLPKDRFSAERLKGVDSTLKIQPAKLEDSAVYLCASSSDRGIVGYFGAGTRLSVL.

In its sample, this clonotype was seen a few times. The V gene is TRBV20-1, the J gene TRBJ2-5; D gene uncertain. The CDR3 spans 12 residues. CDR1 and CDR2 from the germline V gene are DFQATT and SNEGSKA (reference sequence). The V end lost 6 bases, the J end lost 2 bases, and 10 bases lay between the germline ends. CDR3 nucleotides: TGCAGTGCCCCCACCTATCAAGAGACCCAGTACTTC. Translating it yields CSAPTYQETQYF.

This clonotype came up a few times. The chain employs TRBV4-3 and TRBJ1-2; D is uncertain. This CDR3 has 14 amino acids. In germline, CDR1 is LGHNA, CDR2 YSLEER. V was shortened by 6 bases and J by 3 bases, with 14 bases between the two germline ends. CDR3 DNA: TGCGCCAGCAGTGACGGAAAAGCGGACTATGGCTACACCTTC. Translation gives CASSDGKADYGYTF.